Listed here is a single TCR beta chain. The record originates from a study of blood T cell repertoires in COVID-19. Across the whole study: The United States, Italy and Spain were the sources of the acute and convalescent COVID-19 samples. Sources were T cells, B-cell-depleted T cells, or PBMCs; the material itself was cDNA or gDNA.

Germline loops: CDR1 MDHEN, CDR2 SYDVKM. This CDR3 comprises 15 residues. After removal of 5 bases from V and 5 bases from J, the junction contained 9 bases not matched to a gene. As originally analysed: By means of reference gene primer amplification, nucleated cell counts were estimated. Clones were read by immunoSEQ multiplex PCR, and TCRdb kept only the in-frame ones, dropping some. V and J calls and clone size are as listed in that table; D and trimming were resolved from the DNA. The table shows approximately 210,000 clones, with around 82% occurring only once. This chain joins TRBV28 and TRBJ1-2; 9 bases match TRBD1. The receptor was isolated from a man in his fifties with active or convalescent COVID-19. Sequencing used peripheral blood. CDR3 in DNA: TGTGCCAGCAGTCCCGACAGGGGGACGGGGTATGGCTACACCTTC. This translates into CASSPDRGTGYGYTF.